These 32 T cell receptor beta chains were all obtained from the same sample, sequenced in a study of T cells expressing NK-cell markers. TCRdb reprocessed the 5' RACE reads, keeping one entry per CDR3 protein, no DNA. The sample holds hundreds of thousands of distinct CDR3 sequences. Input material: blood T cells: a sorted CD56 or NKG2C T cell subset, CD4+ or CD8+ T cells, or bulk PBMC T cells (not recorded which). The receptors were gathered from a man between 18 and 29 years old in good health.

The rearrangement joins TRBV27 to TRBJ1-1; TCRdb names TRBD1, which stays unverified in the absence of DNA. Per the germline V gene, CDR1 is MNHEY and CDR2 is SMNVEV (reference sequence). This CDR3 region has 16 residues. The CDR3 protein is CASSLSISRASTEAFF.

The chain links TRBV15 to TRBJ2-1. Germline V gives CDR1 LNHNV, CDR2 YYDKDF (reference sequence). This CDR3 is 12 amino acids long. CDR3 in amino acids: CATNRANNEQFF.

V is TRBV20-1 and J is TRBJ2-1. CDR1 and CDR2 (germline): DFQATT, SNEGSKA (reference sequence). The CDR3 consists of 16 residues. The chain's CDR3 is CSVGSSRETSYNEQFF.

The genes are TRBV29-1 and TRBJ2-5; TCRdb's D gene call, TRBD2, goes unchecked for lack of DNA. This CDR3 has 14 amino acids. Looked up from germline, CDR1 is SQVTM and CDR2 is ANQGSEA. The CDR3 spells CSAVSGIGQETQYF.

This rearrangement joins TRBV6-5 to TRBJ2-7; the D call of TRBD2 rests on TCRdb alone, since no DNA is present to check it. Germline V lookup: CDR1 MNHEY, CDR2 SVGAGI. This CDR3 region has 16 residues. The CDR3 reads CASSYSLAGAEYEQYF.

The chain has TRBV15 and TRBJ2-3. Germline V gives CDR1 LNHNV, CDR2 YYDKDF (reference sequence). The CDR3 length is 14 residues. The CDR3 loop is CATSRDRASDTQYF.

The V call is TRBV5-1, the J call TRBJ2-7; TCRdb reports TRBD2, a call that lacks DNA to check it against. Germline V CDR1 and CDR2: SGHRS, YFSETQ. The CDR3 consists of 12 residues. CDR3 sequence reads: CASSKLADEQYF.

The CDR3 spells CASCYPGPLAFF. The J gene is TRBJ1-1, the V gene TRBV21-1. TRBV21-1 is described as a pseudogene. CDR3 size: 12 residues.

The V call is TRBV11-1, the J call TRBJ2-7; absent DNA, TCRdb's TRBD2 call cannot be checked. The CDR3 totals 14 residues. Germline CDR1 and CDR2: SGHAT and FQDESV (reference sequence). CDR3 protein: CASSATSGADEQYF.

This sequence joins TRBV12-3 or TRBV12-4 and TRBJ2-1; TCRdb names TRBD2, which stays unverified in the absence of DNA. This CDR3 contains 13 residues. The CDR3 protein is CASSRTSGRPQFF.

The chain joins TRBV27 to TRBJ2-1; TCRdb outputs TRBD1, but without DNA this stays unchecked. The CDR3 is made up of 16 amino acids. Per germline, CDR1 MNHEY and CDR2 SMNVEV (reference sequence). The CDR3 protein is CASSRDRGHLYNEQFF.

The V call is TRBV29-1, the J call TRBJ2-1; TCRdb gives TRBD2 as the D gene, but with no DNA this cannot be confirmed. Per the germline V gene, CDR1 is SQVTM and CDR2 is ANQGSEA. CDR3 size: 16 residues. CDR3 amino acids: CSVEGWRDLSYNEQFF.

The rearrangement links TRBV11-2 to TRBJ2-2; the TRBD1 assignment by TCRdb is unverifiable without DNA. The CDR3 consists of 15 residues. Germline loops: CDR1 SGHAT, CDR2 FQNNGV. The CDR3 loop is CASSLFQGGNGELFF.

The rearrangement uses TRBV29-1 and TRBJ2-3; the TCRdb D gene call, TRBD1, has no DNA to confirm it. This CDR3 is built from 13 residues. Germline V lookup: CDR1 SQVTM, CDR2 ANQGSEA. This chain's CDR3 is CSVDYLPGDTQYF.

The CDR3 is CASSPGLAGGQNTGELFF. V and J are TRBV12-3 or TRBV12-4 and TRBJ2-2; the TCRdb call, TRBD2, lacks DNA for checking. This CDR3 has 18 amino acids.

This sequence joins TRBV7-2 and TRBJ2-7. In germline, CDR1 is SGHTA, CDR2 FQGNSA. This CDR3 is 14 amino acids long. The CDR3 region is CASSLERMDYEQYF. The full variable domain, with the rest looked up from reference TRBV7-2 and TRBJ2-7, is GAGVSQSPSNKVTEKGKDVELRCDPISGHTALYWYRQSLGQGLEFLIYFQGNSAPDKSGLPSDRFSAERTGGSVSTLTIQRTQQEDSAVYLCASSLERMDYEQYFGPGTRLTVT.

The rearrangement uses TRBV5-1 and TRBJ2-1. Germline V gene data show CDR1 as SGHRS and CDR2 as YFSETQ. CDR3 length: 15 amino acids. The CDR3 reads CASSLEGISGNEQFF.

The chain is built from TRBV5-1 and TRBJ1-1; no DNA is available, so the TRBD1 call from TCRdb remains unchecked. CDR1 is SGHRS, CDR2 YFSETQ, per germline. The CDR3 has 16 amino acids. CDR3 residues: CASSDGTGEAYTEAFF. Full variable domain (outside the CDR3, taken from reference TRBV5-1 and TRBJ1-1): KAGVTQTPRYLIKTRGQQVTLSCSPISGHRSVSWYQQTPGQGLQFLFEYFSETQRNKGNFPGRFSGRQFSNSRSEMNVSTLELGDSALYLCASSDGTGEAYTEAFFGQGTRLTVV.

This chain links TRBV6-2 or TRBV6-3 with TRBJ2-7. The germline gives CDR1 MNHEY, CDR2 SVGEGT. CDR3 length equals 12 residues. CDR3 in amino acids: CASLNFLYEQYF.

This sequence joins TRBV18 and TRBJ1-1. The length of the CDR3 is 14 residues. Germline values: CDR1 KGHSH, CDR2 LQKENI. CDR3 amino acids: CASSPLEGLDEAFF. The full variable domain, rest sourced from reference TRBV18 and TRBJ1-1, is NAGVMQNPRHLVRRRGQEARLRCSPMKGHSHVYWYRQLPEEGLKFMVYLQKENIIDESGMPKERFSAEFPKEGPSILRIQQVVRGDSAAYFCASSPLEGLDEAFFGQGTRLTVV.

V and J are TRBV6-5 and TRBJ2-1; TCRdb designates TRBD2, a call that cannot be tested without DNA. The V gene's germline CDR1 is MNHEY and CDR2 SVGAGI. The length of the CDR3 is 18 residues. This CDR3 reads CAAARFLPGGTAYNEQFF.

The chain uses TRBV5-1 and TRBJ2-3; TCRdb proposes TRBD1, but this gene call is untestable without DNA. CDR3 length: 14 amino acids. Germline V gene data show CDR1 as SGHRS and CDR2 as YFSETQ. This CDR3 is CASSFRTGEDTQYF.

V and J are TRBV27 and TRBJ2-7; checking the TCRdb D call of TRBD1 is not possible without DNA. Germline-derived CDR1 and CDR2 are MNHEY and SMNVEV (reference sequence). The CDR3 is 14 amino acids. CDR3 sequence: CASSLMGGSDEQYF.

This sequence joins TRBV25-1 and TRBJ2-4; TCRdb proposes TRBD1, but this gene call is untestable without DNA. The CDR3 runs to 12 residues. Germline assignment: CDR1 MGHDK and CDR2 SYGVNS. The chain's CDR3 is CASSDWDRGMYF.

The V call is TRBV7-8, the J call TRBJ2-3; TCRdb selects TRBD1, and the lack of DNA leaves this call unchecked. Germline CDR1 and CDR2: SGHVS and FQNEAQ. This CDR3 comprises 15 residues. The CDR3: CASSFQGFGTDTQYF.

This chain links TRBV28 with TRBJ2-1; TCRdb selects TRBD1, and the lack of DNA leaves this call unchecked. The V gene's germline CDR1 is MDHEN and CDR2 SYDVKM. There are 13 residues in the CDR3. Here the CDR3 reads CASSSDRGGEQFF.

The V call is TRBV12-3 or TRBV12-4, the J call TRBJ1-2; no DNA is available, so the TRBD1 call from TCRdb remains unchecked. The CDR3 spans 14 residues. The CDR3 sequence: CASSFGQATYGYTF.

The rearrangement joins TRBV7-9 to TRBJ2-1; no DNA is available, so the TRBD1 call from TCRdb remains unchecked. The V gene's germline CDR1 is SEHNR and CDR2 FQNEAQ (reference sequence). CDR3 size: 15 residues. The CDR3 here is CASSNGQGAYNEQFF.

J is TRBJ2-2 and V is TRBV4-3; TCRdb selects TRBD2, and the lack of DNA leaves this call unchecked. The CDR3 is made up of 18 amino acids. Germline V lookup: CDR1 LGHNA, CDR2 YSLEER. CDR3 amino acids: CASSQDQSGRYNTGELFF.

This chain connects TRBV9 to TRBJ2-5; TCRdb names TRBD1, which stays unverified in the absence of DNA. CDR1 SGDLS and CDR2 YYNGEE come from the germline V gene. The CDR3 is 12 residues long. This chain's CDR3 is CASSAPGAAQYF.

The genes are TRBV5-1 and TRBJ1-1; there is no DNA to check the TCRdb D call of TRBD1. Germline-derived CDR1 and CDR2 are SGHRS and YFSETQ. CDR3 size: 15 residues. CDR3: CASSPAGGGSSEAFF. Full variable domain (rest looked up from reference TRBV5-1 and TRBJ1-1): KAGVTQTPRYLIKTRGQQVTLSCSPISGHRSVSWYQQTPGQGLQFLFEYFSETQRNKGNFPGRFSGRQFSNSRSEMNVSTLELGDSALYLCASSPAGGGSSEAFFGQGTRLTVV.

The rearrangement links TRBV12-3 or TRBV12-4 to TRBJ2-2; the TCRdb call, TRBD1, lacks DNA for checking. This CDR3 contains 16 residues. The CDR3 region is CASSRKTGGSSGELFF.